These T cell receptor beta chains were read from a single sample in a study of shared clonotypes between healthy human individuals. The table came from immunoSEQ multiplex PCR; TCRdb's copy has only in-frame clones and leaves some out. The table shows some 2,000,000 clones, with approximately 94% occurring only once. Sequencing was carried out using naive CD8+ T cells sorted from blood. The receptors were sampled from a man aged 18 to 30 in good health. The CDR3 runs from the conserved cysteine through the conserved F or W. The D gene is left open where the match is weak. Rows may omit the clone size; those that give it use once, few, many or a size class.

TRBV6-5,-,-,TRBJ2-5,CASSQGGGTQYF,TGTGCCAGCAGCCAGGGAGGCGGGACCCAGTACTTC
TRBV27,-,-,TRBJ2-1,CASSPGAGPTINEQFF,TGTGCCAGCAGTCCGGGAGCAGGCCCGACAATCAATGAGCAGTTCTTC
TRBV4-3,-,TRBD2,TRBJ2-5,CASSQDVAPAGRDETQYF,TGCGCCAGCAGCCAAGATGTGGCCCCAGCGGGACGGGATGAGACCCAGTACTTC
TRBV2,-,-,TRBJ1-5,CASSDGAGVYSNQPQHF,TGTGCCAGCAGTGATGGAGCGGGAGTATATAGCAATCAGCCCCAGCATTTT
TRBV29-1,-,-,TRBJ1-2,CSVEPEDYGYTF,TGCAGCGTTGAACCGGAGGACTATGGCTACACCTTC
TRBV7-9,-,-,TRBJ1-5,CASSPAGVGQNQPQHF,TGTGCCAGCAGCCCTGCTGGTGTCGGACAAAATCAGCCCCAGCATTTT
TRBV4-1,-,TRBD1,TRBJ1-1,CASSQVGEGAQAFF,TGCGCCAGCAGCCAAGTAGGGGAGGGGGCCCAAGCTTTCTTT
TRBV11-2,-,TRBD2,TRBJ2-5,CASTGLAGEETQYF,TGTGCCAGCACCGGACTAGCGGGAGAAGAGACCCAGTACTTC
TRBV2,-,-,TRBJ2-3,CASRAPPDTQYF,TGTGCCAGCAGAGCCCCTCCAGATACGCAGTATTTT
TRBV29-1,-,-,TRBJ2-5,CSVESGPTQYF,TGCAGCGTTGAGTCTGGGCCTACCCAGTACTTC
TRBV5-6,-,-,TRBJ2-5,CASSPRVGVETQYF,TGTGCCAGCAGCCCTAGGGTGGGAGTGGAGACCCAGTACTTC
TRBV4-1,-,TRBD1,TRBJ1-2,CASSQVGSGQEPTNYGYTF,TGCGCCAGCAGCCAAGTAGGCTCCGGACAGGAACCTACTAACTATGGCTACACCTTC
TRBV18,-,-,TRBJ2-7,CASSPGGRQGYEQYF,TGTGCCAGCTCCCCCGGAGGCCGGCAGGGCTACGAGCAGTACTTC
TRBV6-5,-,-,TRBJ1-1,CASSKSGEAFF,TGTGCCAGCAGCAAGTCCGGGGAGGCTTTCTTT
TRBV19,-,TRBD1,TRBJ2-7,CASSIATGASYEQYF,TGTGCCAGTAGTATAGCGACAGGGGCCTCCTACGAGCAGTACTTC
TRBV7-9,-,TRBD2,TRBJ2-5,CASSPPLGGEETQYF,TGTGCCAGCAGCCCCCCCCTGGGGGGGGAAGAGACCCAGTACTTC
TRBV27,-,-,TRBJ2-3,CASSVQRVSSTDTQYF,TGTGCCAGCAGTGTCCAGCGGGTCTCTAGCACAGATACGCAGTATTTT
TRBV27,-,-,TRBJ2-1,CASSLSFGSSYNEQFF,TGTGCCAGCAGTTTATCTTTCGGGAGCTCCTACAATGAGCAGTTCTTC
TRBV29-1,few,TRBD1,TRBJ2-7,CSSRTGNYEQYF,TGCAGCTCCAGGACAGGGAACTACGAGCAGTACTTC
TRBV2,once,-,TRBJ2-7,CASSDSGVEQYF,TGTGCCAGCAGTGACTCGGGTGTCGAGCAGTACTTC
TRBV6-1,-,-,TRBJ1-5,CASSEFGVSNQPQHF,TGTGCCAGCAGCGAGTTTGGGGTTAGCAATCAGCCCCAGCATTTT
TRBV9,-,-,TRBJ2-3,CASSLTLTDTQYF,TGTGCCAGCAGCCTTACTTTAACAGATACGCAGTATTTT
TRBV7-8,once,TRBD1,TRBJ1-1,CASSIQGSNTEAFF,TGTGCCAGCAGCATACAGGGGTCGAACACTGAAGCTTTCTTT
TRBV2,-,-,TRBJ2-7,CASTETPRRDPYEQYF,TGTGCCAGCACGGAAACCCCTCGGCGGGACCCCTACGAGCAGTACTTC
TRBV5-5,-,-,TRBJ2-2,CASSFLRGTGELFF,TGTGCCAGCAGCTTCCTTAGGGGGACCGGGGAGCTGTTTTTT
TRBV7-9,-,-,TRBJ1-6,CASSFGELDGSPLHF,TGTGCCAGCAGCTTTGGAGAGCTGGATGGTTCACCCCTCCACTTT
TRBV27,-,-,TRBJ2-3,CASSLVSTDTQYF,TGTGCCAGCAGTTTAGTGAGCACAGATACGCAGTATTTT
TRBV7-9,-,TRBD2,TRBJ2-5,CASSTPVAGGRQETQYF,TGTGCCAGCAGCACTCCCGTAGCGGGGGGACGCCAAGAGACCCAGTACTTC